This T cell receptor (beta chain) was recovered during a study of identical twins. Germline CDR1 reads DFQATT; CDR2 reads SNEGSKA (reference sequence). The CDR3 extends over 15 amino acids. Unmatched junction bases numbered 8, after V lost 5 bases and J lost 2 bases. TCRdb reprocessed the 5' RACE reads via MiXCR and lists one record per CDR3 protein. The table shows some 440,000 distinct CDR3 sequences, with 24% occurring only once. This sample also belongs to another study, concerning T cells expressing NK-cell markers.

Material for sequencing was CD4+ T cells sorted from blood. The clonotype was recovered from a woman in her late teens or twenties in good health. The rearrangement links TRBV20-1 to TRBJ2-3; 9 nucleotides agree with TRBD2. The CDR3 reads CSAHSGGVVTDTQYF. The CDR3 nucleotides are TGCAGTGCTCATAGCGGGGGAGTAGTCACAGATACGCAGTATTTT.